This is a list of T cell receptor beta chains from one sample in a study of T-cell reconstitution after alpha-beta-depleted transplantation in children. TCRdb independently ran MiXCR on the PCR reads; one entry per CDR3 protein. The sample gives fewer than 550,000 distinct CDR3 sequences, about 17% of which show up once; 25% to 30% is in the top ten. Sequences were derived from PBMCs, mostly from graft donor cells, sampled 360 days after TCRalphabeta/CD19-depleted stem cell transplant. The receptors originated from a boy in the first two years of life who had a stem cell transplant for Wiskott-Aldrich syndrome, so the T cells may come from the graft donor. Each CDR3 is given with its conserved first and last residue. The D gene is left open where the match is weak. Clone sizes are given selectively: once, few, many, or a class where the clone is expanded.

TGTGCCAGCAGCTTAGCCCCGGACAGGAAAAAAGAGACCCAGTACTTC	CASSLAPDRKKETQYF	16	TRBD1	.	TRBV11-2	TRBJ2-5
TGCGCCAGCAGCTTGGCGGGGGGGCCAGCCAATGAGCAGTTCTTC	CASSLAGGPANEQFF	15	TRBD2	.	TRBV5-1	TRBJ2-1
TGTGCCAGCAGTTTTTGGGGACAGCATTATAGCAATCAGCCCCAGCATTTT	CASSFWGQHYSNQPQHF	17	TRBD1	few	TRBV12-3/TRBV12-4	TRBJ1-5
TGTGCCAGCAGCTTAGAGCCCACTGACAGGGGCCTCTACAATGAGCAGTTCTTC	CASSLEPTDRGLYNEQFF	18	TRBD1	once	TRBV11-2	TRBJ2-1
TGTGCCAGTAAACCCACCGGGACGCCTACCGGGGAGCTGTTTTTT	CASKPTGTPTGELFF	15	.	.	TRBV3-1	TRBJ2-2
TGCAGCGTTGTTCAGGGCTACTACGAGCAGTACTTC	CSVVQGYYEQYF	12	.	few	TRBV29-1	TRBJ2-7
TGTGCCATCAGTGACCCCTCCAAAGACAGGGAAGAGACCCAGTACTTC	CAISDPSKDREETQYF	16	TRBD1	few	TRBV10-3	TRBJ2-5
TGTGCCACCAGTGACCTCAGTACCGGGACTAGCGGGATTACGCAGTATTTT	CATSDLSTGTSGITQYF	17	TRBD2	few	TRBV24-1	TRBJ2-3
TGCAGTGCTAGGAGTAGGGGGCCCTACGAGCAGTACTTC	CSARSRGPYEQYF	13	TRBD1	.	TRBV20-1	TRBJ2-7
TGTGCCTGGAGTATTCCAGGGAGGGGCACAGATACGCAGTATTTT	CAWSIPGRGTDTQYF	15	TRBD2	.	TRBV30	TRBJ2-3
TGCGCCAGCAGCCAAGATCCTATCTTTATGGCCAGCACAGATACGCAGTATTTT	CASSQDPIFMASTDTQYF	18	.	few	TRBV4-3	TRBJ2-3
TGTGCCACCAGTGACAGGGGATGGACCGGGGAGCTGTTTTTT	CATSDRGWTGELFF	14	.	few	TRBV24-1	TRBJ2-2
TGTGCCATCAGTGAGACGGGGGCTCTTCGCGAGCAGTTCTTC	CAISETGALREQFF	14	.	few	TRBV10-3	TRBJ2-1
TGTGCCAGCAGACTCTCTAGGACAGGGAACACTGAAGCTTTCTTT	CASRLSRTGNTEAFF	15	TRBD1	.	TRBV6-5	TRBJ1-1
TGTGCCACCAGCAGCCGGACAGGGACGGCTACTGAAGCTTTCTTT	CATSSRTGTATEAFF	15	TRBD1	.	TRBV15	TRBJ1-1
TGCAGCGTTGAAGATCCCGGCCGGTCTTACAATGAGCAGTTCTTC	CSVEDPGRSYNEQFF	15	.	few	TRBV29-1	TRBJ2-1
TGTGCCATCCGTGGGGGAGCGGGAGGGCCGGCAGATACGCAGTATTTT	CAIRGGAGGPADTQYF	16	TRBD2	.	TRBV10-3	TRBJ2-3
TGTGCCGTAGGACTAGCTTCAGATACGCAGTATTTT	CAVGLASDTQYF	12	TRBD2	few	TRBV10-3	TRBJ2-3
TGCGCCAGCAGCTTGTTTGACATGAACACTGAAGCTTTCTTT	CASSLFDMNTEAFF	14	.	few	TRBV5-1	TRBJ1-1
TGTGCCAGCAGTTTCGGGGTTGCCAATCAGCCCCAGCATTTT	CASSFGVANQPQHF	14	.	few	TRBV12-3/TRBV12-4	TRBJ1-5
TGCAGTGCTACCGACAGGGTGGGAGAAAAACTGTTTTTT	CSATDRVGEKLFF	13	TRBD1	few	TRBV20-1	TRBJ1-4
TGTGCCAGCAGCGAGTGGGGGACCCGGAGCTCCTACAATGAGCAGTTCTTC	CASSEWGTRSSYNEQFF	17	.	.	TRBV7-2	TRBJ2-1
TGCGCCAGCAGCCCCGACGACACCTACGAGCAGTACTTC	CASSPDDTYEQYF	13	.	.	TRBV4-1	TRBJ2-7
TGTGCCAGCAGACAACCGCGACTAGCGGGCGGGGTGATATTAGAGACCCAGTACTTC	CASRQPRLAGGVILETQYF	19	TRBD2	few	TRBV6-1	TRBJ2-5
TGTGCCATTTCACAAGGCGGGAGGGCGCGCGAGCAGTACTTC	CAISQGGRAREQYF	14	TRBD2	few	TRBV10-3	TRBJ2-7
TGTGCCAGCCGGACGGACAGGGGTAGCAATCAGCCCCAGCATTTT	CASRTDRGSNQPQHF	15	TRBD1	.	TRBV6-1	TRBJ1-5
TGCGCCAGCAGCTCGACTAGTTTCGGCTCCTACAATGAGCAGTTCTTC	CASSSTSFGSYNEQFF	16	.	.	TRBV5-1	TRBJ2-1
TGTGCCACCAGTGACCCCAGGTCCTGGGAGGAGACCCAGTACTTC	CATSDPRSWEETQYF	15	.	.	TRBV24-1	TRBJ2-5
TGTGCCATCAGTGAGGACAGAGCCTACGAGCAGTACTTC	CAISEDRAYEQYF	13	.	few	TRBV10-3	TRBJ2-7
TGTGCCAGCAGTTACTCGAGGGTGGGCACCGGGGAGCTGTTTTTT	CASSYSRVGTGELFF	15	.	few	TRBV6-5	TRBJ2-2
TGTGCCAGCAGCTTAGGGACAAGTAACTATGGCTACACCTTC	CASSLGTSNYGYTF	14	.	.	TRBV7-6	TRBJ1-2
TGTGCCAGCAGTTACTCGATGGGGATCTCTGGAAACACCATATATTTT	CASSYSMGISGNTIYF	16	.	.	TRBV6-5	TRBJ1-3
TGCGCCAGCAGCCATGGTCCGACAGGGAGGGAAAAACTGTTTTTT	CASSHGPTGREKLFF	15	TRBD1	.	TRBV4-1	TRBJ1-4
TGTGCCACCAGTGACCGGGGACAGGGGTTCGCCGGGGAGCTGTTTTTT	CATSDRGQGFAGELFF	16	TRBD1	.	TRBV24-1	TRBJ2-2
TGTGCCAGCAGTTTTGACGGTCTGAGGGCTTTCTTT	CASSFDGLRAFF	12	.	few	TRBV27	TRBJ1-1
TGTGCCAGCAGCCAAGATAAGCGGGGGGGCACAGATACGCAGTATTTT	CASSQDKRGGTDTQYF	16	TRBD2	few	TRBV4-2	TRBJ2-3
TGTGCCAGCAGCTTAGGGAGGGCAGGGGGGCCCTACGAGCAGTACTTC	CASSLGRAGGPYEQYF	16	.	.	TRBV7-2	TRBJ2-7
TGCGCCAGCAGCTTAACAGGGGGAGAAGAGCCCCAGCATTTT	CASSLTGGEEPQHF	14	TRBD1	few	TRBV5-1	TRBJ1-5
TGCAGTGCTAGAGGCGGCCTTCTCGAAGCGGGGGGATCCGATACGCAGTATTTT	CSARGGLLEAGGSDTQYF	18	TRBD2	.	TRBV20-1	TRBJ2-3
TGTGCCAGCAGCCAAGCAACCGGGACAGGGGTTGAAAAACTGTTTTTT	CASSQATGTGVEKLFF	16	TRBD1	.	TRBV4-2	TRBJ1-4
TGTGCCAGCACCCCACGAGCTCGGGGCCCTGGGGCCAACGTCCTGACTTTC	CASTPRARGPGANVLTF	17	.	.	TRBV13	TRBJ2-6
TGTGCCAGCAGCCAAGATGTAGCATCGGATACGCAGTATTTT	CASSQDVASDTQYF	14	.	many	TRBV4-2	TRBJ2-3
TGTGCCATCAGTGAGCCAGCACGCAACACTGAAGCTTTCTTT	CAISEPARNTEAFF	14	.	few	TRBV10-3	TRBJ1-1
TGTGCCAGCAGCTTCGGGGACAGAGAGACCCAGTACTTC	CASSFGDRETQYF	13	TRBD1	.	TRBV7-7	TRBJ2-5
TGCAGCGTTGAACGGGGACAGGGGGCGGTCACTGAAGCTTTCTTT	CSVERGQGAVTEAFF	15	TRBD1	.	TRBV29-1	TRBJ1-1
TGTGCCAGCTCACCACCCAGCCGGCTCTACGAGCAGTACTTC	CASSPPSRLYEQYF	14	.	.	TRBV18	TRBJ2-7